This passage covers 13 T cell receptor beta chains from one sample sequenced in a study of shared clonotypes between healthy human individuals. Clones were read by immunoSEQ multiplex PCR, and TCRdb kept only the in-frame ones, dropping some. The sample has over a million clones; 70% to 80% are singletons. The specimen was memory CD4+ T cells sorted from blood. The subset is: CD45RA-negative fraction. These receptor sequences come from a man younger than 30 in good health.

This rearrangement joins TRBV12-5 to TRBJ2-1; possibly TRBD1 or TRBD2 for D (6 bases each). CDR1 LGHNT and CDR2 FRNRAP come from the germline V gene. Trimming pared 5 bases from V and 9 bases from J, leaving 14 bases between. The CDR3 runs to 13 residues. The DNA of the CDR3 is TGTGCTAGTGGTCTGTACGGAGGGGGTGAGCAGTTCTTC. Its protein is CASGLYGGGEQFF.

V gene TRBV6-1 combines with J gene TRBJ2-7; TRBD1 aligns across 9 bases. CDR1 is MNHNS, CDR2 SASEGT, per germline. Trimming cost V 7 bases and J 4 bases; bases outside gene matches: 11. The CDR3 has 15 amino acids. The DNA of the CDR3 is TGTGCCAGCATTCGACCGGGACAGGGTACGTACGAGCAGTACTTC. Its protein is CASIRPGQGTYEQYF.

This clone was detected many times. The chain uses TRBV28 and TRBJ2-2, with a tentative D call TRBD1 (6 bases). CDR3 length: 15 amino acids. With 6 bases removed from V and 4 bases from J, the gap between germline ends came to 15 bases. CDR1 and CDR2 (germline): MDHEN, SYDVKM. The CDR3 reads CASSPPGARTGELFF. The DNA of the CDR3 is TGTGCCAGCAGCCCGCCAGGGGCCCGCACCGGGGAGCTGTTTTTT.

This sequence joins TRBV10-2 and TRBJ2-1; D might be TRBD1 or TRBD2, each matching 6 bases. The CDR3 loop spans 14 amino acids. The germline CDR1 and CDR2 sequences are WSHSY and SAAADI. Trimming cost V 7 bases and J 8 bases, with 18 bases left between them. This CDR3 is CASIPGGLRHEQFF. In nucleotides, the CDR3 is TGCGCCAGCATCCCCGGGGGCCTCCGCCATGAGCAGTTCTTC.

This rearrangement joins TRBV6-1 to TRBJ1-6, with 8 positions matching TRBD1. Trimming removed 3 bases from V and 11 bases from J; junction bases left unmatched: 3. Germline CDR1 MNHNS, CDR2 SASEGT. The CDR3 has 13 amino acids. The DNA for the CDR3 is TGTGCCAGCAGTGACGGGACAGGTACACCCCTCCACTTT. Its protein is CASSDGTGTPLHF.

In the case of this clone: At one end the junction does not follow the germline gene, possibly because of a read error. The chain is built from TRBV7-7 and TRBJ1-6; D is unresolved. The length of the CDR3 is 13 residues. Per germline, CDR1 SSHAT and CDR2 FNYEAQ (reference sequence). CDR3 loop: CASSLVEDSPLHF. As DNA, the CDR3 is TGTGCTAGCAGCTTAGTAGAGGATTCACCCCTCCACTTT.

The chain employs TRBV19 and TRBJ1-3; unclear D gene. Trimming stripped 7 bases from V and 0 bases from J, with 13 bases between. CDR1 is LNHDA and CDR2 is SQIVND in the germline V gene (reference sequence). The length of the CDR3 is 15 residues. The CDR3 bases are TGTGCCAGTATCCCGACACTGAGCTCTGGAAACACCATATATTTT. Translated, it gives CASIPTLSSGNTIYF.

The chain couples TRBV2 to TRBJ2-5; D call uncertain. The length of the CDR3 is 11 residues. Germline V CDR1 and CDR2: SNHLY, FYNNEI. V gave up 8 bases and J gave up 2 bases, with 6 bases separating them. This CDR3 reads CASAVQETQYF. The CDR3 DNA follows: TGTGCCAGCGCGGTACAAGAGACCCAGTACTTC.

The chain's CDR3 is CASSLTGGTWNSPLHF. The CDR3 nucleotides read TGTGCCAGCAGCCTAACAGGGGGCACATGGAATTCACCCCTCCACTTT. The chain joins TRBV7-2 to TRBJ1-6, with 9 bases identical to TRBD1. Germline CDR1 and CDR2: SGHTA and FQGNSA. CDR3 size: 16 residues. V dropped 5 bases and J dropped 7; count of bases not matched to a gene: 9.

This clone has at least ten counts. This chain joins TRBV5-4 and TRBJ2-5; no clear D gene. Trimming left V 5 bases short and J 1 base short, with 15 bases between. The CDR3 has 15 residues. Germline values: CDR1 SGHNT, CDR2 YYREEE (reference sequence). In nucleotides, the CDR3 is TGTGCCAGCAGACCCAAGGACCAGATCCAAGAGACCCAGTACTTC. Translation gives CASRPKDQIQETQYF.

V and J are TRBV30 and TRBJ2-5; unclear D gene. The CDR3 totals 15 residues. Germline V lookup: CDR1 GTSNPN, CDR2 SVGIG (reference sequence). Deletions cut 4 bases from V and 3 bases from J, with 18 bases between. The CDR3 reads CAWTLSGPRKETQYF. The CDR3 DNA sequence: TGTGCCTGGACCCTCAGTGGCCCTCGGAAAGAGACCCAGTACTTC.

The sample holds one count of this clone. The J gene is TRBJ1-2, the V gene TRBV2; D remains ambiguous. The V and J ends lost 3 bases and 1 base respectively, with 12 bases between them. Germline lookup yields CDR1 SNHLY and CDR2 FYNNEI. The CDR3 runs 15 residues. The CDR3 sequence: CASSDLRVGNYGYTF. As DNA, the CDR3 is TGTGCCAGCAGTGACTTGCGAGTTGGTAACTATGGCTACACCTTC. Supplemented by reference TRBV2 and TRBJ1-2, the full variable domain reads EPEVTQTPSHQVTQMGQEVILRCVPISNHLYFYWYRQILGQKVEFLVSFYNNEISEKSEIFDDQFSVERPDGSNFTLKIRSTKLEDSAMYFCASSDLRVGNYGYTFGSGTRLTVV.

The V and J genes are TRBV5-6 and TRBJ2-7; TRBD2 matches 9 bases. V was clipped by 0 bases and J by 0 bases; unmatched bases: 10. The CDR3 spans 18 residues. Germline V gene lookup returns CDR1 SGHDT and CDR2 YYEEEE. The CDR3 protein is CASSLAFASGESSYEQYF. CDR3 nucleotide sequence: TGTGCCAGCAGCTTGGCCTTCGCTAGCGGGGAAAGCTCCTACGAGCAGTACTTC.